This TCR beta chain is from a study of cytomegalovirus exposure and HLA in healthy donors. The CDR3 extends over 14 amino acids. The germline CDR1 and CDR2 sequences are SGHVS and FNYEAQ. V trimming: 5 bases; J trimming: 8 bases; junction bases outside the gene matches: 7. 60 Vbeta and 13 Jbeta primers were used in PCR. The data were produced by immunoSEQ multiplex PCR, yet TCRdb's version contains in-frame clones alone and is incomplete. The table has about 100,000 clones, around 76% seen once. V and J are TRBV7-6 and TRBJ2-2; 8 bases are a match to TRBD2. This TCR was recovered from a woman in her forties or fifties in good health and CMV-seropositive. The material sequenced was PBMCs. CDR3 sequence reads: CASSPLAGRGELFF. The CDR3 DNA follows: TGTGCCAGCAGCCCCTTAGCGGGAAGGGGGGAGCTGTTTTTT.